The present T cell receptor beta chain was sequenced within a study of cytomegalovirus exposure and HLA in healthy donors. Study in general: Around 180 million T cells yielded around 120 million unique TCR beta sequences in earlier analysis. Study-wide results and limits: Exclusion as indistinguishable affected some V segments, including TRBV6-2 and TRBV6-3. The study carried out a later analysis of TCR beta sequences. It associated under 20,000 of them with specific HLA alleles at a false discovery rate of 0.05. Data from an earlier analysis indicated that most TCR beta V segments were productive either about 87% or about 30% of the time.

Comments on this clone: Its antigen is still unknown.

Trimming left V 4 bases short and J 2 bases short, with 28 bases between. The V gene's germline CDR1 is SGDLS and CDR2 YYNGEE. The CDR3 runs 19 residues. PCR involved 60 Vbeta and 13 Jbeta primers. The method was immunoSEQ multiplex PCR; TCRdb's version includes in-frame clones alone and lacks a portion of them. The profile covers about 140,000 clones, with approximately 80% appearing a single time and about 1.4% taken by the ten largest. Input material: PBMCs. The chain has TRBV9 and TRBJ2-7; tentatively, D is TRBD1 (6 bases). This TCR was recovered from a man younger than 40 in good health and CMV-seropositive. CDR3 sequence (DNA): TGTGCCAGCAGCTCCCCTAGGGGGAACTACCCACGTAGGACCTACGAGCAGTACTTC. Protein product: CASSSPRGNYPRRTYEQYF.